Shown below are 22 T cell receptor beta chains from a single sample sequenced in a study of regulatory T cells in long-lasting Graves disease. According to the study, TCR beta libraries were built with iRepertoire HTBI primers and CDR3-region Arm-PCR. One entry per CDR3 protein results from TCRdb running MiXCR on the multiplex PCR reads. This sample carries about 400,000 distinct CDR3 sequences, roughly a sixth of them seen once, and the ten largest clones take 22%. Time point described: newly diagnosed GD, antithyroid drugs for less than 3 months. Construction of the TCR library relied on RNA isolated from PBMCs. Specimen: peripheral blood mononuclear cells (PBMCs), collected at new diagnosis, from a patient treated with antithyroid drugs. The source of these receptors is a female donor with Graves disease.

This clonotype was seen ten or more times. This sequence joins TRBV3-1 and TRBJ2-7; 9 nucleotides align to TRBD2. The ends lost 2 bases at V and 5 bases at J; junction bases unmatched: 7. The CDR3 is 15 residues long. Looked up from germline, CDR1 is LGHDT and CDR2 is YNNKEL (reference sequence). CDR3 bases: TGTGCCAGCAGCCAAATGTCTAGCGGGGTCCACGAGCAGTACTTC. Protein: CASSQMSSGVHEQYF.

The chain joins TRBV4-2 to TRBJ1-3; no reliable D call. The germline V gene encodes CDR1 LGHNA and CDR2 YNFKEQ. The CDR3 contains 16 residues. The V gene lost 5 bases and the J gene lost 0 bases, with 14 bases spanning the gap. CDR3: CASSSNLRTSGNTIYF. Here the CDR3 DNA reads TGTGCCAGCAGCTCCAATCTGCGGACCTCTGGAAACACCATATATTTT.

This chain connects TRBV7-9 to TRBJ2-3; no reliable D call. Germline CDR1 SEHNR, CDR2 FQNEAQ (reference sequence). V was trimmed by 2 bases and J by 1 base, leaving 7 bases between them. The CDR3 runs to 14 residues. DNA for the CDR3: TGTGCCAGCAGCTTATTGCTAGGCACAGATACGCAGTATTTT. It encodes CASSLLLGTDTQYF.

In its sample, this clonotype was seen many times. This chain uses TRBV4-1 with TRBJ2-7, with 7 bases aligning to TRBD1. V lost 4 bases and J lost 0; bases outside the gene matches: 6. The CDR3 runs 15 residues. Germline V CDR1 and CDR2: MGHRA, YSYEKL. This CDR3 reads CASSPTGAGSYEQYF. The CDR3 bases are TGCGCCAGCAGCCCCACAGGGGCGGGCTCCTACGAGCAGTACTTC.

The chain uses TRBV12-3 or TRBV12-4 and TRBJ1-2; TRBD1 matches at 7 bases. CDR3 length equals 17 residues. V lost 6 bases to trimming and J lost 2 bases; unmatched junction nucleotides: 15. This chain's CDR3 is CASRDYRGNGKNYGYTF. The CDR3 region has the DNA TGTGCCAGCAGAGATTACAGGGGTAACGGGAAAAACTATGGCTACACCTTC.

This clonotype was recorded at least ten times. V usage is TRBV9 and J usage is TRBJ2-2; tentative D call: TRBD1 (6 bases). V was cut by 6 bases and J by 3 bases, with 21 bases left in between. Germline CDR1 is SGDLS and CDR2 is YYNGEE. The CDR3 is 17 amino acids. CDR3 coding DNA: TGTGCCAGCACCTCGTACCAGGGGCCCACTCACACCGGGGAGCTGTTTTTT. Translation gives CASTSYQGPTHTGELFF.

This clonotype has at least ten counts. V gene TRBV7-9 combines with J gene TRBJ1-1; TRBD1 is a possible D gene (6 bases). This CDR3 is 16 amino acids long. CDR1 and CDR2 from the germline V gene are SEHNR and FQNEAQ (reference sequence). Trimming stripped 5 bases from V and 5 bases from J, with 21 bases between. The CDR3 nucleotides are TGTGCCAGCAGCCCCCGGTCAGGGGAGGGAGTGACTGAAGCTTTCTTT. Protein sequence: CASSPRSGEGVTEAFF.

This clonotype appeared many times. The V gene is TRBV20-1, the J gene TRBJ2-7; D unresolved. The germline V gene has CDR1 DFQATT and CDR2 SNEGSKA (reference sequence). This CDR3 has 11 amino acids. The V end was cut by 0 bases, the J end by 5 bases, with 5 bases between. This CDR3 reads CSARDFHEQYF. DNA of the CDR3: TGCAGTGCTAGAGATTTCCACGAGCAGTACTTC.

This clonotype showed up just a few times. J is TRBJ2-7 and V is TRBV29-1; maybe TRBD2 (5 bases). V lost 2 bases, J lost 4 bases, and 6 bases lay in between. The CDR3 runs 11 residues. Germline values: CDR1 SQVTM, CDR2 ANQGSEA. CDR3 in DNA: TGCAGCGTTGAAAGCGGTTACGAGCAGTACTTC. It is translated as CSVESGYEQYF.

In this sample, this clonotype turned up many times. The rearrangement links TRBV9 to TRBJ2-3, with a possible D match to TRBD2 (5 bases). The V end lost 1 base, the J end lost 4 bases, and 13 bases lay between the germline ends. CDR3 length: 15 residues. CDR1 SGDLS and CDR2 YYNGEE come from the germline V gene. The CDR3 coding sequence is TGTGCCAGCAGCGTATCGGCGGGTTCTGCAGATACGCAGTATTTT. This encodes CASSVSAGSADTQYF.

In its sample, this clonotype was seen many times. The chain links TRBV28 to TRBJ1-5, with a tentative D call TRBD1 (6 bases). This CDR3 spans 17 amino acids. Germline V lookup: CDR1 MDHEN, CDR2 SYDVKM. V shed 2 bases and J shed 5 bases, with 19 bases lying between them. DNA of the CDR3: TGTGCCAGCAGTTTAGATCGTGGGGGGCTTGTAGATCAGCCCCAGCATTTT. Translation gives CASSLDRGGLVDQPQHF.

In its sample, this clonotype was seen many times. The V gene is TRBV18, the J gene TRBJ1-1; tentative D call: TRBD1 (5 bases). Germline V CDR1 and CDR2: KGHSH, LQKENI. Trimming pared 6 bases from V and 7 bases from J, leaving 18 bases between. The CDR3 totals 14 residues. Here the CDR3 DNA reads TGTGCCAGCTCTCACCGGGGCGTTGGAGTTGAAGCTTTCTTT. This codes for CASSHRGVGVEAFF.

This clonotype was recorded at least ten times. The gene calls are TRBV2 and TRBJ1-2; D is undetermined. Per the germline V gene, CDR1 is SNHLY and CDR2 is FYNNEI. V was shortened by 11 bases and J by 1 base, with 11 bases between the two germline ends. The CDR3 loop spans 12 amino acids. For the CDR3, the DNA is TGTGCCGGAACCGGGATTAACTATGGCTACACCTTC. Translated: CAGTGINYGYTF.

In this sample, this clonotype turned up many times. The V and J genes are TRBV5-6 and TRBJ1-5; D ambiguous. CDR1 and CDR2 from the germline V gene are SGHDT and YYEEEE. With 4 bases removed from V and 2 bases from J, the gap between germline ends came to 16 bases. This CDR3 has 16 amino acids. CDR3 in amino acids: CASSAMTVLGNQPQHF. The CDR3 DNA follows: TGTGCCAGCAGCGCAATGACCGTCTTGGGCAATCAGCCCCAGCATTTT.

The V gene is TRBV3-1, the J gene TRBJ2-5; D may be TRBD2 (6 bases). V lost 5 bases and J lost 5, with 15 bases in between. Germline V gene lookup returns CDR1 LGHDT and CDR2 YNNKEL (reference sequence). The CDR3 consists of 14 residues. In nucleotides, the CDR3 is TGTGCCAGCAGCTATACAATGGGGAGGGAGACCCAGTACTTC. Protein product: CASSYTMGRETQYF.

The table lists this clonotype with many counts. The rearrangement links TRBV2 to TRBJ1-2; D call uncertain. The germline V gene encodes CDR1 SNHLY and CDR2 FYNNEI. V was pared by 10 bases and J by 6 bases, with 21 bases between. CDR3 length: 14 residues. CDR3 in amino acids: CAKPGEHPHDGYTF. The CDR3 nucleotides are TGTGCCAAACCTGGGGAGCACCCTCATGATGGCTACACCTTC.

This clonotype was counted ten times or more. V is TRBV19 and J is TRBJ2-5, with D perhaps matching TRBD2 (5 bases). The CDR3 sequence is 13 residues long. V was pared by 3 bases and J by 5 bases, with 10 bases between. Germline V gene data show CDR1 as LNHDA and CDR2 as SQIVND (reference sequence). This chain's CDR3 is CASSMSGEETQYF. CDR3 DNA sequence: TGTGCCAGTAGTATGTCCGGGGAGGAGACCCAGTACTTC.

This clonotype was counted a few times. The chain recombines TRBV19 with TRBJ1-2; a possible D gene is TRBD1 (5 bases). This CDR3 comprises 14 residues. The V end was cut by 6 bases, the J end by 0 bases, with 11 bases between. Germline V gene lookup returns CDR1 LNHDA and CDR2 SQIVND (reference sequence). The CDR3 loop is CASSDGATNYGYTF. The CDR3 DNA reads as TGTGCCAGTAGCGACGGGGCCACTAACTATGGCTACACCTTC.

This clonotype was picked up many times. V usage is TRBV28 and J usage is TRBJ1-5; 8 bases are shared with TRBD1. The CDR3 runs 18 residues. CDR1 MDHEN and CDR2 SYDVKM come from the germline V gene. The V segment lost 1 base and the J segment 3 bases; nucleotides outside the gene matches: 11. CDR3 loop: CASSLSPYRGSTNQPQHF. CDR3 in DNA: TGTGCCAGCAGTTTATCTCCTTACAGGGGGTCAACCAATCAGCCCCAGCATTTT.

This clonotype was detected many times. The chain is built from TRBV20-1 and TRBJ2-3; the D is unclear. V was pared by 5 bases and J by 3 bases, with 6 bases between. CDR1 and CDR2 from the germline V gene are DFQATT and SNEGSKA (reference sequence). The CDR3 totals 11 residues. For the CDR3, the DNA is TGCAGTGCTCCCTTTACAGATACGCAGTATTTT. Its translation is CSAPFTDTQYF.

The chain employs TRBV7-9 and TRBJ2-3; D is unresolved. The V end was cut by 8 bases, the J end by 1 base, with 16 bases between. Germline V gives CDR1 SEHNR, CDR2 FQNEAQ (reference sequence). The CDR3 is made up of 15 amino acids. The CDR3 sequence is CASRAPTARTDTQYF. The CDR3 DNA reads TGTGCCAGCCGAGCCCCGACCGCCCGCACAGATACGCAGTATTTT. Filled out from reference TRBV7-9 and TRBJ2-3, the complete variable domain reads DTGVSQNPRHKITKRGQNVTFRCDPISEHNRLYWYRQTLGQGPEFLTYFQNEAQLEKSRLLSDRFSAERPKGSFSTLEIQRTEQGDSAMYLCASRAPTARTDTQYFGPGTRLTVL.

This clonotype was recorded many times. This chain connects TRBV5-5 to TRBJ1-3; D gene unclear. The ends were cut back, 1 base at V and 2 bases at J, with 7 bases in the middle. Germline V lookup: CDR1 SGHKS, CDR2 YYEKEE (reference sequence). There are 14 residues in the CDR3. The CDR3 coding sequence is TGTGCCAGCAGCTTGTGGGTTACTGGAAACACCATATATTTT. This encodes CASSLWVTGNTIYF.